The 27 T cell receptor beta chains given below trace back to one sample, sequenced in a study of cytomegalovirus exposure and HLA in healthy donors. The PCR had 60 Vbeta and 13 Jbeta primers. Produced via immunoSEQ multiplex PCR; TCRdb's table is partial and in-frame only. Of approximately 160,000 clones listed, roughly 80% are singletons. Sequencing was done on a sample of PBMCs. The receptors derive from a man aged 30 to 45 in good health and CMV-seropositive.

The chain carries TRBV7-3 and TRBJ2-7; TRBD1 matches at 9 bases. There are 15 residues in the CDR3. Germline values: CDR1 SGHTA, CDR2 FQGTGA. V lost 5 bases and J lost 9; bases outside the gene matches: 14. CDR3 amino acids: CASSQGPGQGLAQYF. The CDR3 nucleotides read TGTGCCAGCAGCCAGGGTCCGGGACAGGGATTAGCGCAGTACTTC.

Remarks on this clone: The sample contains more than one DNA sequence encoding this CDR3. The chain couples TRBV27 to TRBJ2-7, with D perhaps TRBD1 (5 bases). The germline V gene encodes CDR1 MNHEY and CDR2 SMNVEV (reference sequence). The V end lost 6 bases, the J end lost 0 bases, and 9 bases lay between the germline ends. This CDR3 contains 13 residues. CDR3 sequence reads: CASSLRGSYEQYF. CDR3 in DNA: TGTGCCAGCAGCCTAAGGGGCTCCTACGAGCAGTACTTC.

The genes are TRBV5-1 and TRBJ2-5; 8 nucleotides agree with TRBD1. V was clipped by 1 base and J by 1 base; unmatched bases: 3. The CDR3 extends over 15 amino acids. CDR1 is SGHRS, CDR2 YFSETQ, per germline. The CDR3 is CASSLRGTGQETQYF. CDR3 nucleotide sequence: TGCGCCAGCAGCTTGCGGGGGACAGGCCAAGAGACCCAGTACTTC.

The CDR3 nucleotides read TGTGCCAGCAGCGTAGACCCGGGTTCCAGAGGCTACACCTTC. It encodes CASSVDPGSRGYTF. This chain uses TRBV9 with TRBJ1-2; no definite D call. The germline CDR1 and CDR2 sequences are SGDLS and YYNGEE. This CDR3 contains 14 residues. Trimming left V 0 bases short and J 8 bases short, with 14 bases between.

The chain employs TRBV7-3 and TRBJ1-1, with D perhaps TRBD1 (6 bases). The CDR3 has 13 amino acids. Trimming stripped 5 bases from V and 4 bases from J, with 11 bases between. Germline V gene sequence: CDR1 SGHTA, CDR2 FQGTGA. CDR3 nucleotides: TGTGCCAGCAGCCAACAGGGTGTCACTGAAGCTTTCTTT. Residues: CASSQQGVTEAFF.

The rearrangement joins TRBV29-1 to TRBJ2-5; the match to TRBD1 covers 8 bases. Germline CDR1 and CDR2: SQVTM and ANQGSEA. This CDR3 is 12 amino acids long. With 2 bases clipped from V and 4 bases from J, the junction kept 0 bases outside the gene matches. The CDR3 region is CSVEQGAETQYF. The DNA of the CDR3 is TGCAGCGTTGAACAGGGGGCAGAGACCCAGTACTTC.

V is TRBV18 and J is TRBJ1-3, with D possibly TRBD1 on 6 matching bases. Trimming removed 4 bases at V and 10 bases at J, with 23 bases between. The CDR3 runs 16 residues. CDR1 and CDR2 (germline): KGHSH, LQKENI. CDR3 coding DNA: TGTGCCAGCTCACAGCGTCAGGGACAAGATACGTCTACCATATATTTT. This encodes CASSQRQGQDTSTIYF.

In DNA, the CDR3 is TGTGCCAGCAGCTTACCGTCAGGGGGCCTGAACACCGGGGAGCTGTTTTTT. Translating it yields CASSLPSGGLNTGELFF. V is TRBV7-9 and J is TRBJ2-2; 8 nucleotides align to TRBD1. The J segment lost 1 base and the V segment lost 2 bases, leaving 6 bases of the junction unmatched. Germline assignment: CDR1 SEHNR and CDR2 FQNEAQ (reference sequence). The CDR3 is 17 residues long.

This chain uses TRBV5-6 with TRBJ2-1; TRBD1 aligns across 8 bases. Trimming took 3 bases from V and 8 from J; bases not matched to a gene: 16. The CDR3 runs 17 residues. Germline loops: CDR1 SGHDT, CDR2 YYEEEE. The CDR3 here is CASSSDRGPIFSHEQFF. CDR3 DNA sequence: TGTGCCAGCAGCTCAGACAGGGGTCCCATCTTTAGCCATGAGCAGTTCTTC.

Of note for this clone: One end of the junction varies from germline; a read error may be responsible. This chain links TRBV19 with TRBJ2-1; D may be TRBD2 (6 bases). Germline loops: CDR1 LNHDA, CDR2 SQIVND (reference sequence). CDR3 length: 15 residues. CDR3 sequence (DNA): TGTGCCATTAGGTCCGGGGGATCGGCTTACAGTGAGCAGTTCTTC. Its translation is CAIRSGGSAYSEQFF.

This rearrangement joins TRBV4-3 to TRBJ1-2; TRBD1 matches 7 bases. CDR1 is LGHNA and CDR2 is YSLEER in the germline V gene. Germline trimming cut 2 bases from V and 2 bases from J; bases unmatched to any gene: 2. The CDR3 totals 14 residues. Here the CDR3 DNA reads TGCGCCAGCAGCCAATCACAGGGGAACTATGGCTACACCTTC. It codes for CASSQSQGNYGYTF.

V gene TRBV12-5 combines with J gene TRBJ1-2; 9 nucleotides match TRBD1. The length of the CDR3 is 15 residues. Trimming took 6 bases from V and 6 from J; bases not matched to a gene: 11. Per germline, CDR1 LGHNT and CDR2 FRNRAP. CDR3 protein: CASGEPGQGRDGYTF. Written as DNA, the CDR3 is TGTGCTAGTGGAGAACCGGGACAGGGTAGGGATGGCTACACCTTC.

The chain combines TRBV4-1 with TRBJ1-1; D not certain. Germline V CDR1 and CDR2: MGHRA, YSYEKL. Trimming shortened V by 3 bases and J by 3 bases, and 20 bases separated the two germline ends. The CDR3 consists of 17 residues. The CDR3 nucleotides are TGCGCCAGCAGCCACCCACTGCGGGCGGTTCGTGACACTGAAGCTTTCTTT. This sequence encodes CASSHPLRAVRDTEAFF.

In its sample, this clone was seen a few times. V and J are TRBV6-5 and TRBJ1-2; 7 bases are a match to TRBD1. The length of the CDR3 is 15 residues. V lost 7 bases and J lost 0; bases outside the gene matches: 8. CDR1 and CDR2 (germline): MNHEY, SVGAGI. CDR3 sequence reads: CASTAQGTANYGYTF. The DNA of the CDR3 is TGTGCCAGCACCGCTCAAGGGACAGCTAACTATGGCTACACCTTC.

This sequence joins TRBV18 and TRBJ2-7; 7 bases line up with TRBD1. The CDR3 covers 15 residues. V lost 4 bases and J lost 3; bases outside the gene matches: 9. Germline CDR1 is KGHSH and CDR2 is LQKENI. The chain's CDR3 is CASSQSSRQGYEQYF. DNA for the CDR3: TGTGCCAGCTCACAGTCTTCCCGACAGGGCTACGAGCAGTACTTC.

The rearrangement joins TRBV5-1 to TRBJ1-5; a possible D gene is TRBD1 (6 bases). Looked up from germline, CDR1 is SGHRS and CDR2 is YFSETQ. This CDR3 is built from 14 residues. The V end lost 0 bases, the J end lost 4 bases, and 8 bases lay between the germline ends. CDR3 protein: CASSLGTENQPQHF. Here the CDR3 DNA reads TGCGCCAGCAGCTTGGGGACAGAGAATCAGCCCCAGCATTTT.

The CDR3 loop is CAWSRLGATGEQFF. Written as DNA, the CDR3 is TGTGCCTGGAGTAGGTTAGGTGCAACCGGGGAGCAGTTCTTC. V usage is TRBV30 and J usage is TRBJ2-1; D uncertain. V was pared by 2 bases and J by 10 bases, with 18 bases between. CDR1 and CDR2 (germline): GTSNPN, SVGIG (reference sequence). The CDR3 runs to 14 residues. Looking up the rest from reference TRBV30 and TRBJ2-1 gives the full variable domain: SQTIHQWPATLVQPVGSPLSLECTVEGTSNPNLYWYRQAAGRGLQLLFYSVGIGQISSEVPQNLSASRPQDRQFILSSKKLLLSDSGFYLCAWSRLGATGEQFFGPGTRLTVL.

CDR3 sequence: CASLPPGQGAVEAFF. The CDR3 DNA reads TGTGCCAGTCTCCCCCCTGGACAGGGTGCCGTGGAAGCTTTCTTT. This chain joins TRBV19 and TRBJ1-1; 8 nucleotides match TRBD1. Germline CDR1 reads LNHDA; CDR2 reads SQIVND (reference sequence). V gave up 8 bases and J gave up 8 bases; unmatched junction bases: 16. The CDR3 spans 15 residues.

The V call is TRBV6-1, the J call TRBJ2-2; no reliable D call. This CDR3 contains 13 residues. Germline V CDR1 and CDR2: MNHNS, SASEGT. V was cut by 5 bases and J by 5 bases, with 9 bases left in between. The CDR3 nucleotides read TGTGCCAGCAGTAGGCAGGCAACCGGGGAGCTGTTTTTT. It yields the protein CASSRQATGELFF.

This chain connects TRBV7-3 to TRBJ2-2; 9 bases fit TRBD2. J gave up 4 bases and V 1 base, and 10 bases lay outside the gene matches. The CDR3 runs to 18 residues. CDR1 is SGHTA, CDR2 FQGTGA, per germline. Here the CDR3 DNA reads TGTGCCAGCAGCTTAAACGGTCGCGGGAGGGCCGTCACCGGGGAGCTGTTTTTT. Translated: CASSLNGRGRAVTGELFF.

This clone was counted only a few times. The junction departs from the called germline gene at one end, perhaps through a read error. In nucleotides, the CDR3 is TGTGCCGGCAGACAGGCCTCGAACACTGAAGCTTTCTTT. Its translation: CAGRQASNTEAFF. The chain combines TRBV7-2 with TRBJ1-1; D possibly corresponds to TRBD1 (6 bases). CDR1 is SGHTA and CDR2 is FQGNSA in the germline V gene. This CDR3 is 13 amino acids long.

The genes are TRBV5-1 and TRBJ1-4, with D perhaps matching TRBD1 (6 bases). The V gene's germline CDR1 is SGHRS and CDR2 YFSETQ. V dropped 2 bases and J dropped 3 bases, with 11 bases sitting between them. This CDR3 spans 15 amino acids. The CDR3 sequence is CASSLTGFPNEKLFF. The CDR3 region has the DNA TGCGCCAGCAGCTTAACAGGGTTTCCTAATGAAAAACTGTTTTTT.

The chain recombines TRBV15 with TRBJ2-1, with D perhaps matching TRBD2 (6 bases). This CDR3 is built from 14 residues. Per the germline V gene, CDR1 is LNHNV and CDR2 is YYDKDF (reference sequence). The V end was cut by 1 base, the J end by 6 bases, with 10 bases between. In nucleotides, the CDR3 is TGTGCCACCAGCAGAGCCGGGACTCCCAATGAGCAGTTCTTC. Protein sequence: CATSRAGTPNEQFF.

This rearrangement joins TRBV19 to TRBJ1-5; 8 bases match TRBD1. The CDR3 runs 14 residues. The J segment lost 7 bases and the V segment lost 6 bases, leaving 8 bases of the junction unmatched. CDR1 and CDR2 (germline): LNHDA, SQIVND (reference sequence). CDR3 region: CASSIIDRGQPQHF. The CDR3 DNA sequence: TGTGCCAGTAGCATTATTGACAGGGGACAGCCCCAGCATTTT. The variable domain in full, with the rest retrieved from reference TRBV19 and TRBJ1-5, is DGGITQSPKYLFRKEGQNVTLSCEQNLNHDAMYWYRQDPGQGLRLIYYSQIVNDFQKGDIAEGYSVSREKKESFPLTVTSAQKNPTAFYLCASSIIDRGQPQHFGDGTRLSIL.

This clone was seen only once. This sequence joins TRBV15 and TRBJ2-5; a weak D match, TRBD1 (5 bases). V lost 2 bases, J lost 8 bases, and 12 bases lay in between. This CDR3 comprises 13 residues. Germline V CDR1 and CDR2: LNHNV, YYDKDF (reference sequence). This CDR3 reads CATSRPQGVTQYF. The CDR3 bases are TGTGCCACCAGCAGACCCCAAGGGGTAACCCAGTACTTC.

The rearrangement uses TRBV27 and TRBJ2-5; 11 positions match TRBD1. This CDR3 has 16 residues. The germline V gene has CDR1 MNHEY and CDR2 SMNVEV (reference sequence). V dropped 5 bases and J dropped 1; count of bases not matched to a gene: 6. CDR3 residues: CASSPRTGGPQETQYF. CDR3 nucleotide sequence: TGTGCCAGCAGTCCGCGGACAGGGGGCCCCCAAGAGACCCAGTACTTC.

The chain is built from TRBV19 and TRBJ1-5; no definite D call. This CDR3 has 15 residues. Germline CDR1 reads LNHDA; CDR2 reads SQIVND (reference sequence). V lost 6 bases and J 0 bases, leaving 12 bases between the germline ends. The CDR3 bases are TGTGCCAGTAGGGATGGCACTAGTAGCAATCAGCCCCAGCATTTT. Encoded protein: CASRDGTSSNQPQHF.